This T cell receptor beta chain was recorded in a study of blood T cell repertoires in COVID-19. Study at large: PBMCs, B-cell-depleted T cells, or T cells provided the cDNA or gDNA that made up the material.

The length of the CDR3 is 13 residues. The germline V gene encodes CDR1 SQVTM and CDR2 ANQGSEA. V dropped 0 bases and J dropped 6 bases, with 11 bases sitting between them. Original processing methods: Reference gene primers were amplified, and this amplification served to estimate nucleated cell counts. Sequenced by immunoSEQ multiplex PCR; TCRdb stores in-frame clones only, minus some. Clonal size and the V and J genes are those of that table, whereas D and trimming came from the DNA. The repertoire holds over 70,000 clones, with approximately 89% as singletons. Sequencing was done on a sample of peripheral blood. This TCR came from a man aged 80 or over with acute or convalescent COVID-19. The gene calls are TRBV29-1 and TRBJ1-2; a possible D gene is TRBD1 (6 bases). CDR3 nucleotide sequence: TGCAGCGTTGAAGATCCGGGGGGCGATGGCTACACCTTC. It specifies CSVEDPGGDGYTF.